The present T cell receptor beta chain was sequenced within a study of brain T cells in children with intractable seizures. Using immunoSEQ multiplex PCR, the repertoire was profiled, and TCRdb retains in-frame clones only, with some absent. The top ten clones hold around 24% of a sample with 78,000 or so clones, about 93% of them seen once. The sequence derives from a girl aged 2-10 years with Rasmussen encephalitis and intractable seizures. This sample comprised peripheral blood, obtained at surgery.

In DNA, the CDR3 is TGTGCCAGCAGTGGCGCGGGAGTTAACACCGGGGAGCTGTTTTTT. Translated, it gives CASSGAGVNTGELFF. The gene calls are TRBV2 and TRBJ2-2, with 7 bases matching TRBD2. CDR1 and CDR2 from the germline V gene are SNHLY and FYNNEI. The CDR3 runs to 15 residues. Trimming at V came to 4 bases and at J to 2 bases, leaving 4 bases not matched to a gene.